These T cell receptor beta chains were read from a single sample in a study of T cells after yellow fever vaccination. TCRdb fed the 5' RACE reads into MiXCR, producing one record per CDR3 protein. The profile shows some 110,000 distinct CDR3 sequences, roughly 8.9% of them singletons. Sequences were derived from CD8+ T cells sorted from PBMCs, sampled 45 days after the yellow fever booster vaccination. All receptors come from a man aged 25 to 40 who received the YFV17D yellow fever vaccine. The CDR3 runs from the conserved cysteine through the conserved F or W.

j_gene | v_gene | CDR3aa
TRBJ2-1 | TRBV15 | CATKGSAYNEQFF
TRBJ2-3 | TRBV7-3 | CASSPAGPSSTDTQYF
TRBJ2-3 | TRBV7-9 | CASSSRQSVQYF
TRBJ1-6 | TRBV6-5 | CASSWGRAPNSPLHF
TRBJ2-7 | TRBV6-2/TRBV6-3 | CASSYSLDLEEDEQYF
TRBJ1-5 | TRBV7-6 | CASSHRDQPQHF
TRBJ2-1 | TRBV20-1 | CSAIIAIYNEQFF
TRBJ2-6 | TRBV6-2/TRBV6-3 | CASSYSIWDRTGRSGANVLTF
TRBJ2-1 | TRBV12-3/TRBV12-4 | CASSVSSPGEQFF
TRBJ2-3 | TRBV20-1 | CSGVADTQYF
TRBJ2-7 | TRBV3-1 | CASSQGLAGPYEQYF
TRBJ2-1 | TRBV19 | CASSIEQGSYNEQFF
TRBJ2-3 | TRBV12-3/TRBV12-4 | CASSLGTSGYTDTQYF
TRBJ2-7 | TRBV5-1 | CASSLVPSDRGSYEQYF
TRBJ2-1 | TRBV14 | CASSQDVSMASGSDEQFF
TRBJ2-3 | TRBV7-2 | CASSPLADTDTQYF
TRBJ1-6 | TRBV30 | CAWDIGGSSPLHF
TRBJ2-7 | TRBV12-3/TRBV12-4 | CASSLEGSGPPYEQYF
TRBJ2-1 | TRBV7-9 | CASSNTRNAFLEQFF
TRBJ2-1 | TRBV29-1 | CSVEGLAEVYEQFF
TRBJ2-7 | TRBV9 | CASSVTGTGVEEQYF
TRBJ2-2 | TRBV29-1 | CSVGENTGELFF
TRBJ2-1 | TRBV3-1 | CASSPSGESYNEQFF
TRBJ1-5 | TRBV3-1 | CASSQEGSNQPQHF
TRBJ2-7 | TRBV29-1 | CSVEWASGRRPYEQYF
TRBJ1-1 | TRBV3-1 | CASSQAGGNTEAFF
TRBJ2-5 | TRBV15 | CATSPPPGQETQYF
TRBJ2-7 | TRBV12-3/TRBV12-4 | CASRVGQGIDEQYF
TRBJ2-5 | TRBV15 | CATLEELAGVETQYF
TRBJ2-1 | TRBV7-9 | CASSPPTGNNEQFF
TRBJ2-1 | TRBV5-1 | CASSLGESHNEQFF
TRBJ2-3 | TRBV6-1 | CASSDLAPSTDTQYF
TRBJ2-7 | TRBV20-1 | CSARGRTSVTYEQYF
TRBJ2-1 | TRBV11-2 | CASSFAASYNEQFF
TRBJ2-3 | TRBV24-1 | CATSDLAGGTPDTQYF
TRBJ1-6 | TRBV5-1 | CASSLSRGSSYNSPLHF